These T cell receptor beta chains were read from a single sample in a study of CD8 T cells in Susac syndrome. TCRdb reanalysed the immunoSEQ multiplex PCR reads using MiXCR and keeps one entry per CDR3 protein. The table shows 150,000 to 200,000 distinct CDR3 sequences, with approximately 90% occurring only once. Material for sequencing was CD4+ T cells from PBMCs. These receptors all stem from a human donor in good health. Each CDR3 is given with its conserved first and last residue. Fields, in order: D gene, J gene, clone size, V gene, CDR3 DNA, CDR3 protein. D genes are given only for firm matches. Rows give clone size only sometimes, using once, few, many, or a class for an expanded clone.

>TRBD1|TRBJ1-6|NA|TRBV4-3
TGCGCCAGCAGCCAAGCCCGGACAGGGCGAGCGGATTCACCCCTCCACTTT
CASSQARTGRADSPLHF
>NA|TRBJ2-2|NA|TRBV5-4
TGTGCCAGCAGCGACCCCAGGGACAACACCGGGGAGCTGTTTTTT
CASSDPRDNTGELFF
>TRBD1|TRBJ2-1|NA|TRBV3-1
TGTGCCAGCAGCCATGAGACAGGGAGCGATGAGCAGTTCTTC
CASSHETGSDEQFF
>TRBD2|TRBJ2-3|NA|TRBV2
TGTGCCAGTGGACTAGCGGTCGGGACAGATACGCAGTATTTT
CASGLAVGTDTQYF
>NA|TRBJ1-1|NA|TRBV6-5
TGTGCCAGCAGTCCCCGCTCCACTGAAGCTTTCTTT
CASSPRSTEAFF
>TRBD1|TRBJ1-2|NA|TRBV29-1
TGCAGCGTTGAAGTGGGACAGGGTTCGGGCTACACCTTC
CSVEVGQGSGYTF
>NA|TRBJ2-4|NA|TRBV20-1
TGCAGTGCTAACCGGGGGGCGGCGAACATTCAGTACTTC
CSANRGAANIQYF
>NA|TRBJ1-1|NA|TRBV2
TGTGCCAGCAGCGACAGGACGAACACTGAAGCTTTCTTT
CASSDRTNTEAFF
>NA|TRBJ1-5|NA|TRBV7-9
TGTGCCAGCAGGTCGAACAGCAATCAGCCCCAGCATTTT
CASRSNSNQPQHF
>NA|TRBJ1-1|once|TRBV27
TGTGCCAGCAGGCCTCGGTGGCAGGGGACTGAAGCTTTCTTT
CASRPRWQGTEAFF
>TRBD1|TRBJ2-2|NA|TRBV25-1
TGTGCCAGCAGTCGCAGGGGGCTGGACGGGGAGCTGTTTTTT
CASSRRGLDGELFF
>NA|TRBJ1-2|NA|TRBV25-1
TGTGCCAGCAGGGGTAACCCAGGGGCATCTAACTATGGCTACACCTTC
CASRGNPGASNYGYTF
>TRBD1|TRBJ2-2|NA|TRBV11-2
TGTGCCAGCTCCAGAGTAACAGGGGCAGCCGGGGAGCTGTTTTTT
CASSRVTGAAGELFF
>NA|TRBJ2-2|NA|TRBV16
TGTGCCAGCAGCCAATTGAAAGGGAACACCGGGGAGCTGTTTTTT
CASSQLKGNTGELFF
>NA|TRBJ1-2|NA|TRBV9
TGTGCCAGCAGCCTTTTAGGGGGCTATGGCTACACCTTC
CASSLLGGYGYTF
>TRBD1|TRBJ1-1|NA|TRBV19
TGTGCCAGTAGTATCGACAGGGGGTGGAACACTGAAGCTTTCTTT
CASSIDRGWNTEAFF
>NA|TRBJ2-7|NA|TRBV5-1
TGCGCCAGCAGCTTGGAAGTGGACGAGCAGTACTTC
CASSLEVDEQYF
>TRBD1|TRBJ1-2|NA|TRBV29-1
TGCAGCGTCAGGGACAGCTGGGTGGATGGCTACACCTTC
CSVRDSWVDGYTF
>NA|TRBJ1-6|NA|TRBV4-1
TGCGCCAGCAGCCATACCCCCGTGGGGGGCCATTATAATTCACCCCTCCACTTT
CASSHTPVGGHYNSPLHF
>NA|TRBJ2-2|NA|TRBV9
TGTGCCAGCAGCACCACCGGGTCCTTTTTGAACACCGGGGAGCTGTTTTTT
CASSTTGSFLNTGELFF
>TRBD2|TRBJ2-7|once|TRBV14
TGTGCCAGCAGCCACGGGACTAGCGGTTCCTACGAGCAGTACTTC
CASSHGTSGSYEQYF
>NA|TRBJ1-2|NA|TRBV28
TGTGCCAGCAGCTCGACCGGGGACATCTATGGCTACACCTTC
CASSSTGDIYGYTF
>NA|TRBJ1-2|NA|TRBV28
TGTGCCAGCAGTTTACCCCGGGGCAGGGAGGACGGCTACACCTTC
CASSLPRGREDGYTF
>NA|TRBJ1-1|few|TRBV5-1
TGCGCCAGCAGCTACGGCAGGAACACTGAAGCTTTCTTT
CASSYGRNTEAFF
>NA|TRBJ1-4|NA|TRBV12-3/TRBV12-4
TGTGCCAGCAGTTTGCGGTTGACTAATGAAAAACTGTTTTTT
CASSLRLTNEKLFF
>NA|TRBJ1-3|NA|TRBV7-2
TGTGCCAGCAGCCCACACCAGGGAAACACCATATATTTT
CASSPHQGNTIYF
>NA|TRBJ1-1|NA|TRBV6-5
TGTGCCAGCAGTCAGCAGGGCTGGACTGAAGCTTTCTTT
CASSQQGWTEAFF
>TRBD1|TRBJ1-5|NA|TRBV23-1
TGCGCCAGCAGTCAATCCGGACAGGGGAGACAGCCCCAGCATTTT
CASSQSGQGRQPQHF
>NA|TRBJ2-1|NA|TRBV20-1
TGCAGTGCCGTTGGGGCGCAGGAGTCCTACAATGAGCAGTTCTTC
CSAVGAQESYNEQFF
>TRBD2|TRBJ2-1|NA|TRBV4-2
TGTGCCAGCAGCCAAGGTACTAGCGGGGCCCCGGAGCAGTTCTTC
CASSQGTSGAPEQFF
>NA|TRBJ2-5|NA|TRBV7-2
TGTGCCAGCAGCTCCATAATAGGGGGAGAGACCCAGTACTTC
CASSSIIGGETQYF
>TRBD2|TRBJ2-1|NA|TRBV10-3
TGTGCCACCCGACCGGGACTAGCGGGAGTTGAGCAGTTCTTC
CATRPGLAGVEQFF
>NA|TRBJ2-1|NA|TRBV20-1
TGCAGTGCTAGAGATTCCGCCAGGACTTTTTACAATGAGCAGTTCTTC
CSARDSARTFYNEQFF
>NA|TRBJ2-7|few|TRBV15
TGTGCCACCAGCCCCCGGACAGACGAGCAGTACTTC
CATSPRTDEQYF
>NA|TRBJ2-7|NA|TRBV5-1
TGCGCCAGCAGCTTGGGGCCCCTTAGCGACGAGCAGTACTTC
CASSLGPLSDEQYF
>NA|TRBJ1-4|NA|TRBV30
TGTGCCTCCCTTCCGGGGCGCGGGAATGAAAAACTGTTTTTT
CASLPGRGNEKLFF
>NA|TRBJ2-5|NA|TRBV5-1
TGCGCCAGCAGCCCCGGGTTACAAGAGACCCAGTACTTC
CASSPGLQETQYF
>TRBD1|TRBJ1-2|NA|TRBV19
TGTGCCAGTAGTACGTATCAGGGGGCCTACGGCTACACCTTC
CASSTYQGAYGYTF
>NA|TRBJ2-2|NA|TRBV10-3
TGTGCCATCAGTGATTGGGGGGCGCACACCGGGGAGCTGTTTTTT
CAISDWGAHTGELFF
>NA|TRBJ2-7|NA|TRBV5-4
TGTGCCAGCAGCCCGAGGGCCCCCCCTTCCTACGAGCAGTACTTC
CASSPRAPPSYEQYF
>NA|TRBJ1-2|NA|TRBV28
TGTGCCGGTTCCTCCAACTATGGCTACACCTTC
CAGSSNYGYTF
>NA|TRBJ1-4|NA|TRBV7-9
TGTGCCAGCAGCCCCGGAGGGGCTACTAATGAAAAACTGTTTTTT
CASSPGGATNEKLFF
>NA|TRBJ2-2|NA|TRBV2
TGTGCCAGCAGTGAAATAACGGGAGTCGGGGAGCTGTTTTTT
CASSEITGVGELFF
>NA|TRBJ2-2|NA|TRBV28
TGTGCCAGCGGCCGGGCAGGAGGCACCGGGGAGCTGTTTTTT
CASGRAGGTGELFF